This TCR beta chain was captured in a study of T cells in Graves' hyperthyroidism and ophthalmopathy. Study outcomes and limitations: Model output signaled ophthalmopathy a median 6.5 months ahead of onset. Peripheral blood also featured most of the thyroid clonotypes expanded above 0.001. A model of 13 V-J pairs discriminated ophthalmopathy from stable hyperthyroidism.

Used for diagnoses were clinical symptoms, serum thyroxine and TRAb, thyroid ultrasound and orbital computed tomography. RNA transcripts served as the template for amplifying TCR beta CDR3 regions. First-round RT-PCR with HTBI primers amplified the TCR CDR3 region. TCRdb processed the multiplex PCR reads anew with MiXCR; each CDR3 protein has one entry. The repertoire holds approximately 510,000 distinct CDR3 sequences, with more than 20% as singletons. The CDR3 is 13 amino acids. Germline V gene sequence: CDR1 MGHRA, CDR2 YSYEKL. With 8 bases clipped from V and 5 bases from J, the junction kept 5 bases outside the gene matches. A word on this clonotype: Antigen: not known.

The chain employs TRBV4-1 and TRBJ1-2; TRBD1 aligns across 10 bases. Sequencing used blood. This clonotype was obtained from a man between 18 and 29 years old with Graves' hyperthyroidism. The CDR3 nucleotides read TGCGCCAGCCGGGACAGGGGAGGGTATGGCTACACCTTC. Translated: CASRDRGGYGYTF.